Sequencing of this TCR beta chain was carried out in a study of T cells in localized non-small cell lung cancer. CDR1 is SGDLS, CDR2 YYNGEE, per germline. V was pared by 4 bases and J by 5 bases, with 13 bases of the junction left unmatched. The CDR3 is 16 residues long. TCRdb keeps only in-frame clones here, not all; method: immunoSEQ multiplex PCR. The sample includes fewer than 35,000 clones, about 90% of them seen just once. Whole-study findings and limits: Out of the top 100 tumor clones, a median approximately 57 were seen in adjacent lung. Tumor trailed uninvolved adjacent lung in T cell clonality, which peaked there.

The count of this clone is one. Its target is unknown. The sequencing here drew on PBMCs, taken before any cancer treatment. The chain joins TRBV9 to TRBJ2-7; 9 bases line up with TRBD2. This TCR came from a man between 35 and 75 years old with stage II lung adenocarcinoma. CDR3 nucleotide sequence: TGTGCCAGCAGCTCTGGGGCGGGAGGGCCCATGGACGAGCAGTACTTC. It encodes CASSSGAGGPMDEQYF.